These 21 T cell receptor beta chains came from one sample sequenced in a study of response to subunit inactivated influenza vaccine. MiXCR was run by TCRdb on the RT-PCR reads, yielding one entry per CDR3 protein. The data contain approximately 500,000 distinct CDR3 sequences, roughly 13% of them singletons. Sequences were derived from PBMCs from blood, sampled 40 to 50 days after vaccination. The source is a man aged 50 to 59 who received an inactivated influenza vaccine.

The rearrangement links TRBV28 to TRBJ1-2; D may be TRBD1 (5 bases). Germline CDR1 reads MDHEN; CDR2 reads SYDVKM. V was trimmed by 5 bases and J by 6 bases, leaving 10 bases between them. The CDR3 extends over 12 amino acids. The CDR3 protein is CASSPGHHGYTF. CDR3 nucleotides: TGTGCCAGCAGTCCCGGACACCATGGCTACACCTTC.

As DNA, the CDR3 is TGTGCCAGCAGCCAGGGACTAGCGGGAGGCCATGGGACCGGGGAGCTGTTTTTT. It encodes CASSQGLAGGHGTGELFF. The chain is built from TRBV11-1 and TRBJ2-2, with TRBD2 matching over 15 bases. This CDR3 region has 18 residues. Trimming removed 5 bases from V and 5 bases from J; junction bases left unmatched: 9. Germline loops: CDR1 SGHAT, CDR2 FQDESV (reference sequence). Full variable domain (rest looked up from reference TRBV11-1 and TRBJ2-2): EAEVAQSPRYKITEKSQAVAFWCDPISGHATLYWYRQILGQGPELLVQFQDESVVDDSQLPKDRFSAERLKGVDSTLKIQPAELGDSAMYLCASSQGLAGGHGTGELFFGEGSRLTVL.

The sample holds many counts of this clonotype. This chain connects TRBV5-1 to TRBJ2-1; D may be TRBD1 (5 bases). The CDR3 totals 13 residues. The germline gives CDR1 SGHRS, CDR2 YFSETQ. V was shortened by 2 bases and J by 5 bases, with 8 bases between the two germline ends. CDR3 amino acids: CASSFTQDNEQFF. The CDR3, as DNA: TGCGCCAGCAGCTTCACACAGGACAATGAGCAGTTCTTC.

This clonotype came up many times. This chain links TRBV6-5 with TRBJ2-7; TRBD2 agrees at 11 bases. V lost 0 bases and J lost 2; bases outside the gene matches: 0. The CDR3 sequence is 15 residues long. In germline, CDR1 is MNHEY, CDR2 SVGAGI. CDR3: CASSYSTSGAYEQYF. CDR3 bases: TGTGCCAGCAGTTACTCGACTAGCGGGGCCTACGAGCAGTACTTC.

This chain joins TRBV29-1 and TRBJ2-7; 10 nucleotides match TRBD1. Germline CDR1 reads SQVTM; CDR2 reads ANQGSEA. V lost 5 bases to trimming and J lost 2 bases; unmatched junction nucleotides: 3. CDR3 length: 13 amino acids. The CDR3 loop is CSVPGTGAYEQYF. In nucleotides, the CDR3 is TGCAGCGTTCCCGGGACAGGGGCCTACGAGCAGTACTTC.

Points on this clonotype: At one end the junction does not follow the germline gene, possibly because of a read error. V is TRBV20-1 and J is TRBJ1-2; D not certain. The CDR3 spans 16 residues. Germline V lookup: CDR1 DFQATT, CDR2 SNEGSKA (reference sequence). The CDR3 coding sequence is TGCTGTGCGCTAGTGGGCCCAGGAGGTTATTCGAATGGCTACACCTTC. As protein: CCALVGPGGYSNGYTF.

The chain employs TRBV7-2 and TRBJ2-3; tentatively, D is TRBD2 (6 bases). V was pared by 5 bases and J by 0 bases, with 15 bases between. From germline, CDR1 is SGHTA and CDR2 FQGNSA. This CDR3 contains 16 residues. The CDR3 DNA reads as TGTGCCAGCAGCCCCCCCGGGAGACCCAGCACAGATACGCAGTATTTT. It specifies CASSPPGRPSTDTQYF.

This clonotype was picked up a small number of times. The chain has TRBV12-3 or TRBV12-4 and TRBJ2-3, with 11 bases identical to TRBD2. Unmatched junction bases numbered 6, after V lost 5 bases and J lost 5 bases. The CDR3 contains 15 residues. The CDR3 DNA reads TGTGCCAGCAGTCGGACTAGCGGGTTGTTAGATACGCAGTATTTT. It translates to CASSRTSGLLDTQYF.

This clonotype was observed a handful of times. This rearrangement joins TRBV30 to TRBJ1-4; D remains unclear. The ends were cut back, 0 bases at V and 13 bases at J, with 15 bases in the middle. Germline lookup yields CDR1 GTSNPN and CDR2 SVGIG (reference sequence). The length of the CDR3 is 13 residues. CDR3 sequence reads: CAWSVLMASGLFF. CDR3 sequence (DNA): TGTGCCTGGAGTGTGCTGATGGCCTCGGGACTGTTTTTT.

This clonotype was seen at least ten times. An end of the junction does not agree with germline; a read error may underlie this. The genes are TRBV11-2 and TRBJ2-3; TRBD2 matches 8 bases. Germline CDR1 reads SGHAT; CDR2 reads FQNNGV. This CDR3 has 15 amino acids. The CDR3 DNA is TGCGCCAGCAGTCTGCTAGCGGGCAGCACAGATACGCAGTATTTT. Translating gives CASSLLAGSTDTQYF.

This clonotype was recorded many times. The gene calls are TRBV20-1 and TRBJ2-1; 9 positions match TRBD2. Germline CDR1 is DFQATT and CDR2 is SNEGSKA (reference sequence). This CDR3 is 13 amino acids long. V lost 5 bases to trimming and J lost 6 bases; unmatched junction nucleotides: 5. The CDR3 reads CSAPRGGGNEQFF. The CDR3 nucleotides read TGCAGTGCTCCCCGCGGGGGGGGCAATGAGCAGTTCTTC.

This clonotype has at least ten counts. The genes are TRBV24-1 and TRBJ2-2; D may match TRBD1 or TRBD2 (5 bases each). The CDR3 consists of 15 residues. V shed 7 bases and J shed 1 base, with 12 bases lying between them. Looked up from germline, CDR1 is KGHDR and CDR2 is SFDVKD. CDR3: CATSRDGVNTGELFF. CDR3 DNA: TGTGCCACCAGCCGGGACGGCGTGAACACCGGGGAGCTGTTTTTT.

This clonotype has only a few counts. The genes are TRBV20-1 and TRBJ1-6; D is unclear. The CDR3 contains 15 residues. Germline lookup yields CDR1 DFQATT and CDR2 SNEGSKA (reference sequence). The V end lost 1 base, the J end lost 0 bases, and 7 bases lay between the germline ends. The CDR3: CSARGTSSYNSPLHF. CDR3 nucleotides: TGCAGTGCTAGAGGCACTAGCTCCTATAATTCACCCCTCCACTTT.

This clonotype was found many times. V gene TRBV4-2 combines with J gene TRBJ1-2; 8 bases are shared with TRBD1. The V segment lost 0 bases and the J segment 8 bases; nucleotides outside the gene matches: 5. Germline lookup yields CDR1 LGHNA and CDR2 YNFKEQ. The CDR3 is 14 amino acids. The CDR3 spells CASSQETGVGGYTF. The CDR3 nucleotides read TGTGCCAGCAGCCAAGAGACAGGGGTAGGGGGCTACACCTTC.

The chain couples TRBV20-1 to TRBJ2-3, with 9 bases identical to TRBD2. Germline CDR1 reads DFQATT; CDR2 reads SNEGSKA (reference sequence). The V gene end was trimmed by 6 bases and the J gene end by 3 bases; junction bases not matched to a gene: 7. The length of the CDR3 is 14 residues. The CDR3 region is CSAVAGEGTDTQYF. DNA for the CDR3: TGCAGTGCCGTAGCGGGAGAGGGGACAGATACGCAGTATTTT.

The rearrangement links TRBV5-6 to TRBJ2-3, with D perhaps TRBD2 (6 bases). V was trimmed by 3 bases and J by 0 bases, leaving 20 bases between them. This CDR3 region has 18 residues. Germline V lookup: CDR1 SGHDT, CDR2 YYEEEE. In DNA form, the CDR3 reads TGTGCCAGCAGCTGGGGGAGTAGCGGAACCCCTAGCACAGATACGCAGTATTTT. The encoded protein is CASSWGSSGTPSTDTQYF.

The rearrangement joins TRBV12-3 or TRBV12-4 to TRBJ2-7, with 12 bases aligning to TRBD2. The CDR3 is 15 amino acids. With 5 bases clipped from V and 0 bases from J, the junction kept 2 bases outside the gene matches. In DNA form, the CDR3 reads TGTGCCAGCAGTCCGACTAGCGGGGGCTCCTACGAGCAGTACTTC. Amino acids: CASSPTSGGSYEQYF.

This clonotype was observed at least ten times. The CDR3 DNA reads as TGTGCCATCAGCCCCAGGGGCACTCGGGGCAAAAACATTCAGTACTTC. Translation gives CAISPRGTRGKNIQYF. The chain uses TRBV10-3 and TRBJ2-4; the D gene is possibly TRBD1 (6 bases). The CDR3 runs to 16 residues. Germline V gives CDR1 ENHRY, CDR2 SYGVKD. Trimming took 6 bases from V and 3 from J, leaving 18 bases between them.

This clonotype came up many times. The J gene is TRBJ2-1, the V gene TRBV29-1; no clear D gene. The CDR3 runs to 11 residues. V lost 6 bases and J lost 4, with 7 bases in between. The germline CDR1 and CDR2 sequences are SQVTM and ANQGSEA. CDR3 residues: CSVPFYNEQFF. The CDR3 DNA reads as TGCAGCGTCCCGTTTTACAATGAGCAGTTCTTC.

The CDR3 DNA reads TGTGCCAGCACCCCTAGCGGGGGATACAATGAGCAGTTCTTC. This encodes CASTPSGGYNEQFF. V and J are TRBV12-3 or TRBV12-4 and TRBJ2-1; 10 bases fit TRBD2. With 7 bases clipped from V and 4 bases from J, the junction kept 4 bases outside the gene matches. The length of the CDR3 is 14 residues.

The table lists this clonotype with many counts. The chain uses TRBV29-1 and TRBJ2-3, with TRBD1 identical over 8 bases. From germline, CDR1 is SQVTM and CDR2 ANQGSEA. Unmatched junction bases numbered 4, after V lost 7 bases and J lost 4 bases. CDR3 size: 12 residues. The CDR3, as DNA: TGCAGCGGGAGACAGGGGTCAGATACGCAGTATTTT. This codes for CSGRQGSDTQYF.